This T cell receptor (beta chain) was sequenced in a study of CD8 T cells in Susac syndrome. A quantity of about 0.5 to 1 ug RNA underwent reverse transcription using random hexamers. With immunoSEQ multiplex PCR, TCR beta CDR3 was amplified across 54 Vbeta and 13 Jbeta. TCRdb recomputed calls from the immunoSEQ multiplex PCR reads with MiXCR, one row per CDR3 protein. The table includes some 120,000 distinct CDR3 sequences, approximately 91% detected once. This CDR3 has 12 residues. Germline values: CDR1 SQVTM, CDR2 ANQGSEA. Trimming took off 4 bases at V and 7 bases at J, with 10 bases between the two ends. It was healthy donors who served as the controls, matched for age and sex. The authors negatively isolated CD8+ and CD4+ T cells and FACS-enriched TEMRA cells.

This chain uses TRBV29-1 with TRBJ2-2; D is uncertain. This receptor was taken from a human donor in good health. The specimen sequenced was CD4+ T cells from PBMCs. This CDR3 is CSVGQPIGELFF. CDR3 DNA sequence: TGCAGCGTTGGTCAGCCTATCGGGGAGCTGTTTTTT.